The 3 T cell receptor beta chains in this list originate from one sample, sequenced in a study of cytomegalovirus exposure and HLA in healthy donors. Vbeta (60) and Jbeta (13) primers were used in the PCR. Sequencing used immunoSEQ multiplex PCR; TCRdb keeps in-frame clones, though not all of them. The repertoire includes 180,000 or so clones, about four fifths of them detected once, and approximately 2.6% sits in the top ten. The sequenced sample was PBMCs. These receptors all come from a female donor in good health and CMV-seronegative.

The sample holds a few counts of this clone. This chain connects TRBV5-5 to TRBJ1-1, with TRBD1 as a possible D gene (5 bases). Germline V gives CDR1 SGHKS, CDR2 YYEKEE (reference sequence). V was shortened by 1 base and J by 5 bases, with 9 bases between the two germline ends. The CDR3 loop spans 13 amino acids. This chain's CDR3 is CASSLTGLTEAFF. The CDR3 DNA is TGTGCCAGCAGCTTGACAGGACTAACTGAAGCTTTCTTT.

CDR3 protein: CAISEDRQRGPQHF. CDR3 coding DNA: TGTGCCATCAGTGAGGACAGGCAGAGGGGGCCCCAGCATTTT. The genes are TRBV10-3 and TRBJ1-5, with D perhaps TRBD1 (6 bases). The germline CDR1 and CDR2 sequences are ENHRY and SYGVKD. The V and J ends lost 2 bases and 9 bases respectively, with 14 bases between them. This CDR3 is built from 14 residues.

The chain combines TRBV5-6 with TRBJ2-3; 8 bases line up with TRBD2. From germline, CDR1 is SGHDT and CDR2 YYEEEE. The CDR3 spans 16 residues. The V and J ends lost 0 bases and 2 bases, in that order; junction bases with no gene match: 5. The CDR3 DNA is TGTGCCAGCAGCTTGGGCGGGGGGTCTACCACAGATACGCAGTATTTT. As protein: CASSLGGGSTTDTQYF.